Below are 4 T cell receptor beta chains sequenced from a single sample in a study of cytomegalovirus exposure and HLA in healthy donors. Profiling relied on immunoSEQ multiplex PCR, and the TCRdb table lists in-frame clones only, not all of them. The sample shows about 140,000 clones, 85% to 90% of them seen only once. The sequencing sample was made of PBMCs. The receptors come from a man between 18 and 35 years old in good health and CMV-seropositive.

The rearrangement uses TRBV21-1 and TRBJ2-7; TRBD1, as called in the table, went unchecked against the DNA. TRBV21-1 is a recognized pseudogene. The CDR3 has 16 amino acids. The CDR3 region has the DNA TGTGCCAGCAGCAGCATTACAGGGTCCTTCGCCTACGAGCAGTACTTC. It is translated as CASSSITGSFAYEQYF.

V gene TRBV19 combines with J gene TRBJ2-1; TRBD2 agrees at 11 bases. V was pared by 1 base and J by 9 bases, with 5 bases of the junction left unmatched. The CDR3 has 15 residues. Germline V CDR1 and CDR2: LNHDA, SQIVND (reference sequence). The CDR3 loop reads CASSIVSGRGGEQFF. For the CDR3, the DNA is TGTGCCAGTAGTATAGTTAGCGGGAGGGGGGGTGAGCAGTTCTTC.

The V call is TRBV5-1, the J call TRBJ1-4, with 9 bases that match TRBD1. Germline CDR1 reads SGHRS; CDR2 reads YFSETQ. V was clipped by 4 bases and J by 8 bases; unmatched bases: 12. The CDR3 length is 16 residues. CDR3 sequence (DNA): TGCGCCAGCAGCATAGAACCGGGACAGGGTGTCGAAAAACTGTTTTTT. Protein: CASSIEPGQGVEKLFF. Full variable domain (rest looked up from reference TRBV5-1 and TRBJ1-4): KAGVTQTPRYLIKTRGQQVTLSCSPISGHRSVSWYQQTPGQGLQFLFEYFSETQRNKGNFPGRFSGRQFSNSRSEMNVSTLELGDSALYLCASSIEPGQGVEKLFFGSGTQLSVL.

This chain connects TRBV6-1 to TRBJ2-2, with TRBD2 matching over 10 bases. Germline CDR1 reads MNHNS; CDR2 reads SASEGT. The CDR3 runs 15 residues. V lost 6 bases to trimming and J lost 7 bases; unmatched junction nucleotides: 8. CDR3 nucleotides: TGTGCCAGCAGGACTAGCGGGTACCCCATCGGGGAGCTGTTTTTT. It translates to CASRTSGYPIGELFF.